A selection of T cell receptor beta chains follows, all from one sample in a study of cytomegalovirus exposure and HLA in healthy donors. Profiling relied on immunoSEQ multiplex PCR, and the TCRdb table lists in-frame clones only, not all of them. The repertoire holds about 170,000 clones, with roughly 80% as singletons. The source material was PBMCs. The receptors were sampled from a woman aged 18-35 years in good health and CMV-seronegative. Both conserved end residues are trimmed from each CDR3.

J,V,CDR3
TRBJ2-7,TRBV7-6,ASSLGDRARAPEQY
TRBJ2-1,TRBV27,ASSYLAGGDNEQF
TRBJ2-1,TRBV19,ASSIVQGWSSYNEQF
TRBJ2-1,TRBV27,ASSLFGDRVGNEQF
TRBJ2-5,TRBV28,ASSRLHGGAFGTQY
TRBJ2-7,TRBV25-1,ASSERGTFYEQY
TRBJ2-7,TRBV6-1,ASSPHRQTYEQY
TRBJ2-3,TRBV5-6,ASRDSVAPRTDTQY
TRBJ1-2,TRBV23-1,ASRGFFKRGYGYT
TRBJ2-1,TRBV6-4,ASSDSLAGGPYEDNEQF
TRBJ2-1,TRBV7-9,ASSPVVNEQF
TRBJ2-1,TRBV28,ASSLPGGIEQF
TRBJ1-5,TRBV27,ASSRRGFNQPQH
.,TRBV4-1,ASSQKSGTESYEQY
TRBJ1-5,TRBV6-1,ASSEEGFAGQPQH
TRBJ2-1,TRBV27,ASSLKGRVIQF
TRBJ1-2,TRBV7-9,ASSRDMGPGGYT
TRBJ2-3,TRBV5-1,ASSLLSGRTDTQY
TRBJ2-5,TRBV7-2,ASSLLGLETQY
TRBJ1-3,TRBV5-4,ASSLSIGSGNTIY
TRBJ2-3,TRBV28,ASSSSEAGRTDTQY
TRBJ1-3,TRBV28,ASSPEVAGNTIY
TRBJ1-3,TRBV7-2,ASSPTGGTGNTIY